This TCR beta chain appears in the sequencing data of a study of cytomegalovirus exposure and HLA in healthy donors. Whole-study results and caveats: Roughly uniform depth of sequencing across donors was assumed in presence/absence analyses. CMV antigen specificity of three CMV-associated chains was confirmed in vitro.

As to this clone: The antigen is unknown.

Vbeta (60) and Jbeta (13) primers were used in the PCR. The data were produced by immunoSEQ multiplex PCR, yet TCRdb's version contains in-frame clones alone and is incomplete. The data show about 120,000 clones, less than 10% seen once. V was cut by 10 bases and J by 4 bases, with 16 bases left in between. Germline lookup yields CDR1 MNHNS and CDR2 SASEGT. The CDR3 length is 14 residues. The source material was PBMCs. This rearrangement joins TRBV6-1 to TRBJ1-4, with D perhaps matching TRBD1 (6 bases). The receptor was derived from a woman aged 35 to 49 in good health and CMV-seropositive. DNA for the CDR3: TGTGCCACCACCCCAGGACAGAATAATGAAAAACTGTTTTTT. Its translation: CATTPGQNNEKLFF.